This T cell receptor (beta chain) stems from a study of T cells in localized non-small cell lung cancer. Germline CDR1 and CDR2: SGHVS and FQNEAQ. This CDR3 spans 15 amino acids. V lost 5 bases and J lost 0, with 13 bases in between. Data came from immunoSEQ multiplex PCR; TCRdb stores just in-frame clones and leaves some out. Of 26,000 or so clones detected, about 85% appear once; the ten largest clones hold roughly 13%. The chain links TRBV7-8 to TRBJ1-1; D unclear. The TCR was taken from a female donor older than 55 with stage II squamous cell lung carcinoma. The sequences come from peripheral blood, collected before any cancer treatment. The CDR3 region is CASSPGMSMNTEAFF. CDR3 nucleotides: TGTGCCAGCAGCCCCGGAATGTCTATGAACACTGAAGCTTTCTTT.